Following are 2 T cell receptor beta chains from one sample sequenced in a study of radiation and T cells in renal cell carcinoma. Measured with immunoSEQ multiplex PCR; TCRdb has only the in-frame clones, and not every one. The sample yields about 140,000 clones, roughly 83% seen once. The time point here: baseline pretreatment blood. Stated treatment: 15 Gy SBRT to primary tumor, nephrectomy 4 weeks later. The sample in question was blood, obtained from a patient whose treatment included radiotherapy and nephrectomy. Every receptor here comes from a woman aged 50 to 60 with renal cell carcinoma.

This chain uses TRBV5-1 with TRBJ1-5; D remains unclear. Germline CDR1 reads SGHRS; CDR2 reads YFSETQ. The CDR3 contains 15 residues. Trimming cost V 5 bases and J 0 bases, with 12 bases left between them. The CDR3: CASSSDGYSNQPQHF. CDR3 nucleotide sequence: TGCGCCAGCAGTTCCGACGGATATAGCAATCAGCCCCAGCATTTT.

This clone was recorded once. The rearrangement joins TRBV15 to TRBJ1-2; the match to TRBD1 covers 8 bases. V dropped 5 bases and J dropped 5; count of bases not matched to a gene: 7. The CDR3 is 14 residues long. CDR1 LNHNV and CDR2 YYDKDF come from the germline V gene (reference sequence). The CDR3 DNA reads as TGTGCCACCAGCCCAGACAGGGGCGGGTATGGCTACACCTTC. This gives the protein CATSPDRGGYGYTF.